This TCR beta chain was identified during a study of blood T cell repertoires in COVID-19. This table comes from immunoSEQ multiplex PCR, and its TCRdb copy is limited to in-frame clones, with some not included. The data show around 130,000 clones, 84% seen once. V was clipped by 4 bases and J by 0 bases; unmatched bases: 9. The CDR3 is 17 amino acids. Germline V gene sequence: CDR1 SNHLY, CDR2 FYNNEI. The specimen sequenced was peripheral blood. The clonotype was recovered from a human donor in a cohort sampled during active COVID-19. This chain links TRBV2 with TRBJ2-7; 10 nucleotides align to TRBD2. CDR3 DNA sequence: TGTGCCAGCAGTGTGACCCTACTAGCGGGGCGCTCCTACGAGCAGTACTTC. It encodes CASSVTLLAGRSYEQYF.